This passage covers 22 T cell receptor beta chains from one sample sequenced in a study of OX40 agonist ivuxolimab in advanced cancers. The assay was immunoSEQ multiplex PCR, and TCRdb's table has in-frame clones only and misses some. The repertoire has 65,000 to 90,000 clones, 86% of them found once; the top ten carry approximately 0.72%. The sample was CD4+ or CD8+ T cells sorted from blood, taken in a trial of the OX40 agonist ivuxolimab. Receptors were obtained from an adult with an advanced solid tumor such as melanoma, head and neck, liver or kidney cancer.

A few counts support this clone. J is TRBJ2-7 and V is TRBV21-1; the table calls TRBD1, which could not be checked here. TRBV21-1 constitutes a pseudogene. The CDR3 consists of 12 residues. DNA of the CDR3: TGTGCCAGTCCAGGATCTTCCTACGAGCAGTACTTC. This sequence encodes CASPGSSYEQYF.

The V call is TRBV5-1, the J call TRBJ2-3, with TRBD1 as a possible D gene (6 bases). The length of the CDR3 is 15 residues. Deletions cut 5 bases from V and 4 bases from J, with 17 bases between. Germline lookup yields CDR1 SGHRS and CDR2 YFSETQ. This CDR3 is CASRPSPNRADTQYF. DNA for the CDR3: TGCGCCAGCAGGCCTTCCCCTAACAGGGCAGATACGCAGTATTTT.

The sample holds one count of this clone. J is TRBJ2-3 and V is TRBV5-1; D not resolved. The CDR3 sequence is 17 residues long. Trimming pared 1 base from V and 0 bases from J, leaving 15 bases between. Per the germline V gene, CDR1 is SGHRS and CDR2 is YFSETQ. The CDR3 DNA is TGCGCCAGCAGCTTGATGCTGAGACTTAGGAGCACAGATACGCAGTATTTT. It yields the protein CASSLMLRLRSTDTQYF.

The gene calls are TRBV18 and TRBJ1-1, with D perhaps TRBD1 (5 bases). Trimming took 2 bases from V and 5 from J, leaving 9 bases between them. The CDR3 covers 13 residues. Germline CDR1 is KGHSH and CDR2 is LQKENI. In DNA, the CDR3 is TGTGCCAGCTCACCAGGGGCGGGAACTGAAGCTTTCTTT. Amino acids: CASSPGAGTEAFF.

The genes are TRBV7-2 and TRBJ1-2; D call uncertain. V was pared by 1 base and J by 5 bases, with 14 bases between. This CDR3 contains 15 residues. Germline CDR1 reads SGHTA; CDR2 reads FQGNSA. The CDR3, as DNA: TGTGCCAGCAGCTTAGAGGGCAGGTCGAGTTATGGCTACACCTTC. Protein product: CASSLEGRSSYGYTF.

This rearrangement joins TRBV5-5 to TRBJ2-7; 9 bases agree with TRBD1. The CDR3 sequence is 15 residues long. J was trimmed by 2 bases and V by 5 bases; bases with no gene match: 8. Germline V lookup: CDR1 SGHKS, CDR2 YYEKEE (reference sequence). In DNA, the CDR3 is TGTGCCAGCAGGGGGACAGGGATCCTAACCTACGAGCAGTACTTC. Translating it yields CASRGTGILTYEQYF.

The chain uses TRBV30 and TRBJ2-7; 8 bases align to TRBD2. CDR1 is GTSNPN and CDR2 is SVGIG in the germline V gene (reference sequence). The CDR3 length is 14 residues. J lost 0 bases, V lost 1 base, and 2 bases had no gene match. CDR3 nucleotides: TGTGCCTGGAGTGGCGGGAGGCACTCCTACGAGCAGTACTTC. This encodes CAWSGGRHSYEQYF.

This chain joins TRBV5-1 and TRBJ1-1, with a possible D match to TRBD1 (5 bases). Germline CDR1 reads SGHRS; CDR2 reads YFSETQ. This CDR3 spans 16 amino acids. The V and J ends lost 0 bases and 1 base respectively, with 13 bases between them. CDR3 DNA sequence: TGCGCCAGCAGCTTGGACCCGGGACGGAAGAACACTGAAGCTTTCTTT. This translates into CASSLDPGRKNTEAFF.

The chain has TRBV11-3 and TRBJ1-1; possibly TRBD1 for D (5 bases). Trimming shortened V by 1 base and J by 1 base, and 7 bases separated the two germline ends. The CDR3 is 14 amino acids. CDR1 SGHNT and CDR2 YENEEA come from the germline V gene. CDR3 residues: CASSLGGGNTEAFF. The CDR3 nucleotides read TGTGCCAGCAGCTTAGGTGGGGGGAACACTGAAGCTTTCTTT.

This CDR3 reads CASISRRDNTDTQYF. The CDR3 bases are TGTGCCAGCATCTCCCGGCGGGACAACACAGATACGCAGTATTTT. This chain connects TRBV28 to TRBJ2-3; D is possibly TRBD1 or TRBD2 (6 bases each). The CDR3 covers 15 residues. From germline, CDR1 is MDHEN and CDR2 SYDVKM. Trimming pared 7 bases from V and 2 bases from J, leaving 16 bases between.

The V gene is TRBV5-1, the J gene TRBJ2-5; possible D gene TRBD1, 6 bases. This CDR3 is 13 amino acids long. V shed 1 base and J shed 5 bases, with 9 bases lying between them. Germline values: CDR1 SGHRS, CDR2 YFSETQ. The CDR3 nucleotides read TGCGCCAGCAGCTTGACAGGGTTGGAGACCCAGTACTTC. Translated, it gives CASSLTGLETQYF.

This clone was observed once. The genes are TRBV18 and TRBJ2-7; D remains unclear. Germline V gene sequence: CDR1 KGHSH, CDR2 LQKENI. V was cut by 1 base and J by 5 bases, with 3 bases left in between. CDR3 length equals 11 residues. Here the CDR3 reads CASSPRDEQYF. Here the CDR3 DNA reads TGTGCCAGCTCACCACGGGACGAGCAGTACTTC.

CDR3 nucleotides: TGTGCCAGCAGGGGTATCCCTAACACTGAAGCTTTCTTT. As protein: CASRGIPNTEAFF. The rearrangement links TRBV14 to TRBJ1-1; unclear D gene. CDR3 size: 13 residues. The germline V gene encodes CDR1 SGHDN and CDR2 FVKESK. Trimming cost V 6 bases and J 2 bases, with 10 bases left between them.

The V gene is TRBV27, the J gene TRBJ2-3; 7 bases fit TRBD1. The CDR3 loop spans 16 amino acids. With V trimmed by 3 bases and J by 3 bases, 9 bases remained unmatched. The germline gives CDR1 MNHEY, CDR2 SMNVEV (reference sequence). CDR3 protein: CASSFSDRDPTDTQYF. DNA for the CDR3: TGTGCCAGCAGTTTCTCCGACAGGGACCCTACAGATACGCAGTATTTT.

This clone was counted once. This sequence joins TRBV18 and TRBJ2-1; TRBD2 matches 7 bases. Per the germline V gene, CDR1 is KGHSH and CDR2 is LQKENI. The CDR3 is made up of 16 amino acids. The J segment lost 7 bases and the V segment lost 1 base, leaving 10 bases of the junction unmatched. CDR3 DNA: TGTGCCAGCTCACCACTGCCTAGCGGAGGTCTTAATGAGCAGTTCTTC. As protein: CASSPLPSGGLNEQFF.

V is TRBV27 and J is TRBJ2-5; 8 nucleotides match TRBD2. J gave up 3 bases and V 1 base, and 10 bases lay outside the gene matches. Germline CDR1 reads MNHEY; CDR2 reads SMNVEV (reference sequence). The CDR3 spans 17 residues. CDR3 amino acids: CASSLYPRGGREETQYF. Written as DNA, the CDR3 is TGTGCCAGCAGTTTATACCCCCGGGGGGGGCGCGAAGAGACCCAGTACTTC.

The chain combines TRBV6-5 with TRBJ1-5; 7 bases map to TRBD1. Germline V gene sequence: CDR1 MNHEY, CDR2 SVGAGI. V was clipped by 4 bases and J by 2 bases; unmatched bases: 5. The CDR3 spans 15 residues. CDR3 in amino acids: CASSSPDRGNQPQHF. The CDR3 region has the DNA TGTGCCAGCAGTTCCCCTGACAGGGGCAATCAGCCCCAGCATTTT.

The rearrangement links TRBV27 to TRBJ2-5, with 16 nucleotides matching TRBD2. J was trimmed by 5 bases and V by 2 bases; bases with no gene match: 5. The CDR3 runs 17 residues. Germline CDR1 is MNHEY and CDR2 is SMNVEV (reference sequence). The DNA of the CDR3 is TGTGCCAGCAGTTTACGGCTGGGACTAGCGGGAGGGGAGACCCAGTACTTC. Translating gives CASSLRLGLAGGETQYF.

J is TRBJ2-6 and V is TRBV27; TRBD1 matches 12 bases. The CDR3 sequence is 18 residues long. Germline V gene sequence: CDR1 MNHEY, CDR2 SMNVEV (reference sequence). J was trimmed by 2 bases and V by 3 bases; bases with no gene match: 5. CDR3: CASSLRGTGGAGANVLTF. In nucleotides, the CDR3 is TGTGCCAGCAGTTTGAGGGGGACAGGGGGCGCTGGGGCCAACGTCCTGACTTTC.

The rearrangement joins TRBV5-1 to TRBJ1-4; D perhaps matches TRBD1 (6 bases). In germline, CDR1 is SGHRS, CDR2 YFSETQ. Trimming cost V 1 base and J 6 bases, with 13 bases left between them. This CDR3 contains 15 residues. In DNA form, the CDR3 reads TGCGCCAGCAGCTTGAGGACAGATCAACATGAAAAACTGTTTTTT. Translated: CASSLRTDQHEKLFF.

The rearrangement uses TRBV7-3 and TRBJ2-5, with D tentatively TRBD1 or TRBD2 (6 bases each). The germline V gene has CDR1 SGHTA and CDR2 FQGTGA. V was shortened by 4 bases and J by 1 base, with 13 bases between the two germline ends. The CDR3 consists of 15 residues. The CDR3 sequence: CASSSSRGAQETQYF. The CDR3 bases are TGTGCCAGCAGCTCGTCAAGGGGGGCCCAAGAGACCCAGTACTTC.

This clone appeared once. The chain carries TRBV28 and TRBJ1-1; D may be TRBD1 (6 bases). Looked up from germline, CDR1 is MDHEN and CDR2 is SYDVKM. The CDR3 is made up of 11 amino acids. Trimming stripped 7 bases from V and 5 bases from J, with 8 bases between. CDR3 loop: CASKGGTEAFF. CDR3 DNA: TGTGCCAGCAAAGGGGGGACTGAAGCTTTCTTT.